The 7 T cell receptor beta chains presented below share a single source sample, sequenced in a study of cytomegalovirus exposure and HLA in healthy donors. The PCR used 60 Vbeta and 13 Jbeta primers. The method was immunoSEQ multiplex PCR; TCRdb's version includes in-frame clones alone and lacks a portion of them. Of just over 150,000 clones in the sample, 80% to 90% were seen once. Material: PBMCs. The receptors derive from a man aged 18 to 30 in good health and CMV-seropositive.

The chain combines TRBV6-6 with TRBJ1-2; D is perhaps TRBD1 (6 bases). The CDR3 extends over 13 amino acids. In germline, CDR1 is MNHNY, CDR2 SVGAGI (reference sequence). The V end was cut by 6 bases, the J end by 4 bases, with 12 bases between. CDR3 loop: CASSPGTPYGYTF. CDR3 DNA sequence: TGTGCCAGCAGCCCCGGGACACCCTATGGCTACACCTTC.

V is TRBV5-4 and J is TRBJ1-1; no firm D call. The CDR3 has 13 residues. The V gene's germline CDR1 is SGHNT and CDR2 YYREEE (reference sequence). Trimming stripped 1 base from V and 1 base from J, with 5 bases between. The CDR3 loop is CASSLLQNTEAFF. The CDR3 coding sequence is TGTGCCAGCAGCTTGTTACAGAACACTGAAGCTTTCTTT.

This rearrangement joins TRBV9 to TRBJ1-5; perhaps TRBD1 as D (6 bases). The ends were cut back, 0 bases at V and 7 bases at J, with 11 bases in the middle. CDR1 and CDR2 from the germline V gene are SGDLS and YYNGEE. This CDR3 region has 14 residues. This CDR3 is CASSVDQDRQPQHF. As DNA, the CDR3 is TGTGCCAGCAGCGTAGATCAGGACAGACAGCCCCAGCATTTT.

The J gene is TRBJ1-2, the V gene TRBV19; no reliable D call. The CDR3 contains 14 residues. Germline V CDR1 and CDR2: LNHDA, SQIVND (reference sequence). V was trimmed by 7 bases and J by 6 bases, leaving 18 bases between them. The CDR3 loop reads CASKSALGGNGYTF. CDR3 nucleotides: TGTGCCAGTAAATCTGCTTTAGGAGGAAATGGCTACACCTTC.

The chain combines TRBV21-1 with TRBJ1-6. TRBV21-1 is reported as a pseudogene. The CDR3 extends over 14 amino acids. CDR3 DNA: TGTGCCAGCAGCAAAACCCCCGGTAATTCACCCCTCCACTTT. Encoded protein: CASSKTPGNSPLHF.

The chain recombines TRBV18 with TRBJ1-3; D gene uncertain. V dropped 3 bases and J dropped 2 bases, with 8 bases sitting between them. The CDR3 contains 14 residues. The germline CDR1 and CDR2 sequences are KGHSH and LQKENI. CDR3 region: CASSPRQAGNTIYF. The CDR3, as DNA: TGTGCCAGCTCACCTAGGCAGGCTGGAAACACCATATATTTT.

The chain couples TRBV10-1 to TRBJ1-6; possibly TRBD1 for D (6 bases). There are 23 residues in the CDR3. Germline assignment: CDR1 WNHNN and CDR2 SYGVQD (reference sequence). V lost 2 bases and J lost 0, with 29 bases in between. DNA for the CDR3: TGCGCCAGCAGTGAGATATCCAGGGCGTTGGGGGCCTTGGACAGCTCCTATAATTCACCCCTCCACTTT. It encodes CASSEISRALGALDSSYNSPLHF.